These 15 T cell receptor beta chains originate from one sample sequenced in a study of long-term antiretroviral therapy in people with HIV. An immunoSEQ assay, version v3.0, was performed at survey level. Produced via immunoSEQ multiplex PCR; TCRdb's table is partial and in-frame only. The sample lists about 7,100 clones, over 70% occurring once. The input for sequencing was unsorted PBMCs, taken about 2.6 years before starting antiretroviral therapy. The receptors derive from a man aged 35 to 55 with HIV.

This chain connects TRBV5-1 to TRBJ2-2, with D unresolved. V shed 2 bases and J shed 7 bases, with 12 bases lying between them. CDR1 and CDR2 from the germline V gene are SGHRS and YFSETQ. CDR3 length equals 14 residues. CDR3 residues: CASSFMGSGGELFF. For the CDR3, the DNA is TGCGCCAGCAGCTTTATGGGATCCGGCGGGGAGCTGTTTTTT.

The rearrangement uses TRBV5-4 and TRBJ2-4, with D perhaps TRBD1 (6 bases). Deletions cut 0 bases from V and 4 bases from J, with 11 bases between. This CDR3 is built from 15 residues. The germline gives CDR1 SGHNT, CDR2 YYREEE (reference sequence). This chain's CDR3 is CASSLGRDKKNIQYF. The CDR3 DNA reads as TGTGCCAGCAGCTTGGGCCGGGACAAGAAAAACATTCAGTACTTC. Full variable domain (remainder filled in from reference TRBV5-4 and TRBJ2-4): ETGVTQSPTHLIKTRGQQVTLRCSSQSGHNTVSWYQQALGQGPQFIFQYYREEENGRGNFPPRFSGLQFPNYSSELNVNALELDDSALYLCASSLGRDKKNIQYFGAGTRLSVL.

This clone has a handful of counts. The genes are TRBV28 and TRBJ1-6; the D is unclear. The V end was cut by 6 bases, the J end by 14 bases, with 20 bases between. There are 14 residues in the CDR3. Germline V lookup: CDR1 MDHEN, CDR2 SYDVKM. The chain's CDR3 is CASSAQGLQFTLHF. The CDR3 DNA reads as TGTGCCAGCAGCGCCCAAGGGTTACAATTCACCCTCCACTTT.

V and J are TRBV7-2 and TRBJ2-3; TRBD2 matches at 16 bases. The V gene's germline CDR1 is SGHTA and CDR2 FQGNSA. The CDR3 spans 16 residues. V trimming: 5 bases; J trimming: 4 bases; junction bases outside the gene matches: 3. CDR3 DNA sequence: TGTGCCAGCAGCCTTGGGACTAGCGGGGGGGCAGATACGCAGTATTTT. Translating gives CASSLGTSGGADTQYF.

This chain joins TRBV4-3 and TRBJ2-7, with D tentatively TRBD1 (6 bases). The ends were cut back, 0 bases at V and 2 bases at J, with 11 bases in the middle. Germline CDR1 and CDR2: LGHNA and YSLEER. The CDR3 has 15 residues. CDR3: CASSQEGRGAYEQYF. The CDR3 coding sequence is TGCGCCAGCAGCCAAGAAGGCAGGGGAGCCTACGAGCAGTACTTC.

The CDR3 nucleotides read TGTGCCAGCAGCTTCGTACAGGGAGGGTCACCCCTCCACTTT. This translates into CASSFVQGGSPLHF. V usage is TRBV5-5 and J usage is TRBJ1-6, with D perhaps matching TRBD1 (6 bases). Trimming removed 2 bases at V and 10 bases at J, with 13 bases between. Per the germline V gene, CDR1 is SGHKS and CDR2 is YYEKEE (reference sequence). The CDR3 runs to 14 residues. Full variable domain (rest looked up from reference TRBV5-5 and TRBJ1-6): DAGVTQSPTHLIKTRGQQVTLRCSPISGHKSVSWYQQVLGQGPQFIFQYYEKEERGRGNFPDRFSARQFPNYSSELNVNALLLGDSALYLCASSFVQGGSPLHFGNGTRLTVT.

The chain recombines TRBV10-3 with TRBJ2-2, with 10 bases fitting TRBD2. Trimming cost V 6 bases and J 3 bases; bases outside gene matches: 7. The CDR3 runs 16 residues. CDR1 is ENHRY and CDR2 is SYGVKD in the germline V gene. The CDR3 DNA reads TGTGCCATCAGGAAGTCTAGCGGGGGATACACCGGGGAGCTGTTTTTT. Protein product: CAIRKSSGGYTGELFF.

The genes are TRBV11-2 and TRBJ1-2; 7 nucleotides match TRBD1. V lost 0 bases, J lost 8 bases, and 6 bases stayed unmatched. The CDR3 spans 14 residues. Germline CDR1 reads SGHAT; CDR2 reads FQNNGV. CDR3 nucleotide sequence: TGTGCCAGCAGCTTAGAACCTCCGGGACAGGGCTACACCTTC. Protein product: CASSLEPPGQGYTF.

CDR3 bases: TGTGCCAGCAGCCAGGGGTACAGGGGGCGCGGCGAGCAGTACTTC. Its translation is CASSQGYRGRGEQYF. J is TRBJ2-7 and V is TRBV4-2; TRBD1 matches 9 bases. CDR3 size: 15 residues. Germline trimming cut 3 bases from V and 6 bases from J; bases unmatched to any gene: 9. Germline V lookup: CDR1 LGHNA, CDR2 YNFKEQ.

Concerning this clone: One junction end does not reproduce the germline sequence, and a read error may be involved. The J gene is TRBJ2-7, the V gene TRBV2; weak D call: TRBD1 (7 bases). Germline V lookup: CDR1 SNHLY, CDR2 FYNNEI. The CDR3 extends over 11 amino acids. CDR3: CASGGTVIKFF. The CDR3 DNA sequence: TGTGCCAGCGGAGGGACAGTCATAAAGTTCTTC.

The chain couples TRBV6-5 to TRBJ2-7; 8 bases agree with TRBD1. V gave up 0 bases and J gave up 5 bases; unmatched junction bases: 6. This CDR3 has 15 amino acids. The germline V gene encodes CDR1 MNHEY and CDR2 SVGAGI. CDR3 sequence (DNA): TGTGCCAGCAGTTACTCCAGGACAGGGCCTGACGAGCAGTACTTC. Protein sequence: CASSYSRTGPDEQYF.

This chain connects TRBV4-1 to TRBJ2-1, with D tentatively TRBD2 (6 bases). V lost 4 bases, J lost 9 bases, and 19 bases lay in between. The CDR3 has 15 amino acids. CDR1 and CDR2 (germline): MGHRA, YSYEKL. The CDR3 region has the DNA TGCGCCAGCAGCCGTTTGACGGGGGAAAGAAGTGAGCAGTTCTTC. Its translation: CASSRLTGERSEQFF.

This clone has just a few counts. The chain couples TRBV6-1 to TRBJ2-7; 15 bases align to TRBD2. J was trimmed by 6 bases and V by 3 bases; bases with no gene match: 0. The V gene's germline CDR1 is MNHNS and CDR2 SASEGT. The CDR3 is made up of 14 amino acids. In DNA form, the CDR3 reads TGTGCCAGCAGTGAGGGACTAGCGGGGGGCGAGCAGTACTTC. Translated, it gives CASSEGLAGGEQYF.

The genes are TRBV27 and TRBJ1-5, with a possible D match to TRBD1 (6 bases). The CDR3 totals 14 residues. V gave up 10 bases and J gave up 1 base, with 14 bases separating them. Germline CDR1 is MNHEY and CDR2 is SMNVEV (reference sequence). In nucleotides, the CDR3 is TGTGCCACCAGGACAGCAGAGAGCAATCAGCCCCAGCATTTT. It yields the protein CATRTAESNQPQHF.

This clone counts as large (0.1 to 1%). The chain couples TRBV4-3 to TRBJ1-1, with D possibly TRBD1 on 5 matching bases. The CDR3 sequence is 15 residues long. The V gene's germline CDR1 is LGHNA and CDR2 YSLEER. V lost 0 bases and J lost 13, with 21 bases in between. In DNA, the CDR3 is TGCGCCAGCAGCCAAGATCTGGGGCAGGGTAGGCTTCGTTTCTTT. It codes for CASSQDLGQGRLRFF.